Presented here are 20 T cell receptor beta chains from one specimen sequenced in a study of beta chain features in type 1 diabetes. No antigens are known for them. Study conclusions and caveats: Moderately but significantly shorter TCRB CDR3s were found in Type 1 diabetes patients in all four CD4+ subsets.

The entirety of the isolated RNA underwent reverse transcription, so expressed TCRB transcripts were sequenced. The table came from immunoSEQ multiplex PCR; TCRdb's copy has only in-frame clones and leaves some out. Among about 650,000 clones, over 10% were seen once, and the ten largest hold roughly 0.11%. The sequencing input was naive CD4+ T cells from blood. Source of these receptors: a man between 25 and 39 years old with type 1 diabetes.

Only a few counts were recorded for this clone. The genes are TRBV4-2 and TRBJ1-2, with D hard to call. V was clipped by 7 bases and J by 2 bases, with 14 bases between them. The CDR3 is 14 residues long. Germline assignment: CDR1 LGHNA and CDR2 YNFKEQ. The CDR3 sequence is CASTPGEPNYGYTF. CDR3 nucleotides: TGTGCCAGCACCCCCGGGGAGCCCAACTATGGCTACACCTTC.

As concerns this clone: Other DNA sequences of this sample code for an identical CDR3. The chain links TRBV9 to TRBJ2-5, with D perhaps matching TRBD1 (5 bases). V was shortened by 0 bases and J by 4 bases, with 7 bases between the two germline ends. The CDR3 runs 13 residues. Germline CDR1 and CDR2: SGDLS and YYNGEE. The CDR3, as DNA: TGTGCCAGCAGCGTAGGTCAGGGAGAGACCCAGTACTTC. Translating it yields CASSVGQGETQYF.

A few counts support this clone. The chain employs TRBV9 and TRBJ1-6; the match to TRBD1 covers 7 bases. V shed 2 bases, J shed 10 bases, and the junction held 12 bases outside the gene matches. Germline CDR1 is SGDLS and CDR2 is YYNGEE. This CDR3 has 16 residues. The CDR3 is CASSVTQGLPESPLHF. CDR3 DNA sequence: TGTGCCAGCAGCGTTACACAGGGGTTGCCGGAGTCACCCCTCCACTTT. The full variable domain, with the rest looked up from reference TRBV9 and TRBJ1-6, is DSGVTQTPKHLITATGQRVTLRCSPRSGDLSVYWYQQSLDQGLQFLIQYYNGEERAKGNILERFSAQQFPDLHSELNLSSLELGDSALYFCASSVTQGLPESPLHFGNGTRLTVT.

CDR3 region: CASRGPGTGPGGAFF. The CDR3 DNA reads TGTGCCAGCAGGGGTCCGGGGACAGGCCCAGGCGGGGCTTTCTTT. The V call is TRBV7-3, the J call TRBJ1-1, with 8 bases lining up with TRBD1. This CDR3 is 15 amino acids long. Germline V gives CDR1 SGHTA, CDR2 FQGTGA. After removal of 6 bases from V and 11 bases from J, the junction contained 17 bases not matched to a gene. Based on the CDR3 plus reference TRBV7-3 and TRBJ1-1, the full variable domain is GAGVSQTPSNKVTEKGKYVELRCDPISGHTALYWYRQSLGQGPEFLIYFQGTGAADDSGLPNDRFFAVRPEGSVSTLKIQRTERGDSAVYLCASRGPGTGPGGAFFGQGTRLTVV.

The chain recombines TRBV9 with TRBJ2-1; 10 bases align to TRBD1. This CDR3 contains 16 residues. V was pared by 4 bases and J by 8 bases, with 12 bases of the junction left unmatched. Germline loops: CDR1 SGDLS, CDR2 YYNGEE. The CDR3 loop reads CASSSTRDRGFDEQFF. For the CDR3, the DNA is TGTGCCAGCAGCAGTACCCGGGACAGGGGTTTCGATGAGCAGTTCTTC.

With regard to this clone: The sample carries other DNA sequences with the same CDR3. The chain carries TRBV7-2 and TRBJ2-5, with a possible D match to TRBD1 (6 bases). The germline V gene encodes CDR1 SGHTA and CDR2 FQGNSA. This CDR3 comprises 13 residues. V was trimmed by 3 bases and J by 4 bases, leaving 9 bases between them. CDR3 protein: CASSFGGGETQYF. In nucleotides, the CDR3 is TGTGCCAGCAGCTTTGGGGGCGGAGAGACCCAGTACTTC. Full variable domain (rest looked up from reference TRBV7-2 and TRBJ2-5): GAGVSQSPSNKVTEKGKDVELRCDPISGHTALYWYRQSLGQGLEFLIYFQGNSAPDKSGLPSDRFSAERTGGSVSTLTIQRTQQEDSAVYLCASSFGGGETQYFGPGTRLLVL.

The J gene is TRBJ2-7, the V gene TRBV7-9; TRBD1 aligns across 7 bases. CDR1 and CDR2 from the germline V gene are SEHNR and FQNEAQ (reference sequence). CDR3 length equals 17 residues. J lost 0 bases, V lost 5 bases, and 13 bases had no gene match. This chain's CDR3 is CASSGMGGTESSYEQYF. The DNA for the CDR3 is TGTGCCAGCAGCGGAATGGGTGGGACAGAAAGCTCCTACGAGCAGTACTTC.

There are a few counts of this clone. In DNA, the CDR3 is TGTGCCAGCAGCAAGAACGGAAATACGCAGTATTTT. This sequence encodes CASSKNGNTQYF. The J gene is TRBJ2-3, the V gene TRBV28, with no clear D. V lost 6 bases and J lost 7, with 11 bases in between. CDR3 size: 12 residues. Germline CDR1 is MDHEN and CDR2 is SYDVKM. The full variable domain, rest sourced from reference TRBV28 and TRBJ2-3, is DVKVTQSSRYLVKRTGEKVFLECVQDMDHENMFWYRQDPGLGLRLIYFSYDVKMKEKGDIPEGYSVSREKKERFSLILESASTNQTSMYLCASSKNGNTQYFGPGTRLTVL.

Points on this clone: Other DNA sequences from this sample encode an identical CDR3 as well. The V call is TRBV9, the J call TRBJ2-3, with 9 bases fitting TRBD2. V was pared by 0 bases and J by 1 base, with 0 bases of the junction left unmatched. The CDR3 extends over 15 amino acids. Germline values: CDR1 SGDLS, CDR2 YYNGEE. The CDR3 loop reads CASSVGTSGTDTQYF. CDR3 nucleotide sequence: TGTGCCAGCAGCGTAGGGACTAGCGGCACAGATACGCAGTATTTT.

There are a few counts of this clone. This chain joins TRBV7-2 and TRBJ1-6, with 8 nucleotides matching TRBD1. After removal of 4 bases from V and 4 bases from J, the junction contained 6 bases not matched to a gene. Germline CDR1 and CDR2: SGHTA and FQGNSA. The CDR3 covers 16 residues. The DNA of the CDR3 is TGTGCCAGCAGCTCCGGACAGGGCTATTATAATTCACCCCTCCACTTT. It yields the protein CASSSGQGYYNSPLHF.

The CDR3 nucleotides read TGTGCCAGCAGCTTAGATTCCCGGCGCCCCTACGAGCAGTACTTC. Its protein product is CASSLDSRRPYEQYF. V is TRBV11-3 and J is TRBJ2-7; D uncertain. The CDR3 is 15 residues long. Germline CDR1 reads SGHNT; CDR2 reads YENEEA. The V end was cut by 0 bases, the J end by 2 bases, with 11 bases between.

In the case of this clone: Distinct nucleotide sequences in the sample also encode this CDR3. The chain joins TRBV28 to TRBJ2-5; no clear D gene. The CDR3 consists of 12 residues. Trimming shortened V by 4 bases and J by 2 bases, and 5 bases separated the two germline ends. Germline V lookup: CDR1 MDHEN, CDR2 SYDVKM. The CDR3 loop is CASSSGQETQYF. CDR3 DNA: TGTGCCAGCAGTTCAGGTCAAGAGACCCAGTACTTC.

This clone came up a few times. The chain couples TRBV14 to TRBJ2-1; maybe TRBD2 (6 bases). V shed 4 bases and J shed 5 bases, with 18 bases lying between them. There are 16 residues in the CDR3. Looked up from germline, CDR1 is SGHDN and CDR2 is FVKESK. CDR3 nucleotide sequence: TGTGCCAGCAGCCGAGCCGCTCTAGCGATACACAATGAGCAGTTCTTC. As protein: CASSRAALAIHNEQFF.

This rearrangement joins TRBV7-9 to TRBJ1-4, with 7 nucleotides matching TRBD1. This CDR3 has 15 residues. V shed 1 base and J 5 bases; nucleotides not matched to a gene: 4. CDR1 is SEHNR, CDR2 FQNEAQ, per germline (reference sequence). The CDR3 DNA reads as TGTGCCAGCAGCTTAGTAGGGGGCTCGAATGAAAAACTGTTTTTT. Amino acids: CASSLVGGSNEKLFF.

CDR3 in DNA: TGTGCCAGCTCAGCTCGGGACAGGGAGGGGCAGCCCCAGCATTTT. This translates into CASSARDREGQPQHF. The chain is built from TRBV18 and TRBJ1-5; 9 bases map to TRBD1. The CDR3 consists of 15 residues. Looked up from germline, CDR1 is KGHSH and CDR2 is LQKENI. V gave up 5 bases and J gave up 7 bases; unmatched junction bases: 9.

This clone came up a few times. The chain is built from TRBV4-3 and TRBJ2-1, with D perhaps TRBD2 (7 bases). Germline assignment: CDR1 LGHNA and CDR2 YSLEER. The CDR3 totals 14 residues. Trimming took off 5 bases at V and 9 bases at J, with 17 bases between the two ends. The CDR3 sequence is CASSATSLGGEQFF. CDR3 sequence (DNA): TGCGCCAGCAGCGCGACTAGCTTAGGGGGTGAGCAGTTCTTC.

The chain uses TRBV7-2 and TRBJ2-1; 11 positions match TRBD2. The V segment lost 3 bases and the J segment 6 bases; nucleotides outside the gene matches: 7. The germline gives CDR1 SGHTA, CDR2 FQGNSA. The CDR3 extends over 16 amino acids. In nucleotides, the CDR3 is TGTGCCAGCAGCTTTCCTAGCGGGGGGCCCGGCAATGAGCAGTTCTTC. Encoded protein: CASSFPSGGPGNEQFF. Variable domain in full (rest from reference TRBV7-2 and TRBJ2-1): GAGVSQSPSNKVTEKGKDVELRCDPISGHTALYWYRQSLGQGLEFLIYFQGNSAPDKSGLPSDRFSAERTGGSVSTLTIQRTQQEDSAVYLCASSFPSGGPGNEQFFGPGTRLTVL.

This chain links TRBV7-9 with TRBJ2-3; 7 bases map to TRBD1. V lost 5 bases to trimming and J lost 4 bases; unmatched junction nucleotides: 9. CDR1 and CDR2 (germline): SEHNR, FQNEAQ (reference sequence). The CDR3 is 15 amino acids. Written as DNA, the CDR3 is TGTGCCAGCAGCCCAACCAAGGGGGCGGCAGATACGCAGTATTTT. Its translation: CASSPTKGAADTQYF.

V and J are TRBV10-3 and TRBJ2-2; D may be TRBD1 (5 bases). Trimming left V 7 bases short and J 4 bases short, with 10 bases between. From germline, CDR1 is ENHRY and CDR2 SYGVKD. The CDR3 has 13 amino acids. In DNA form, the CDR3 reads TGTGCCATCAACTCCAGGGTCACCGGGGAGCTGTTTTTT. The encoded protein is CAINSRVTGELFF.

This clone was seen only a few times. The chain couples TRBV23-1 to TRBJ2-1; tentatively, D is TRBD2 (5 bases). TRBV23-1 is an open reading frame, and its role is uncertain. The CDR3 sequence is 13 residues long. With 11 bases removed from V and 3 bases from J, the gap between germline ends came to 14 bases. DNA of the CDR3: TGCGCCCCCTCGGAGCGGAACTACAATGAGCAGTTCTTC. It specifies CAPSERNYNEQFF.